The next 6 T cell receptor beta chains were all read from a single sample in a study of metastatic and nonmetastatic thyroid tumors. All patients reached thyroid surgery having received no treatment beforehand. TCRdb re-called the PCR reads via MiXCR. The sample records approximately 21,000 clones, around 21% being singletons. The sample comprised blood. These receptors came from a female donor with papillary thyroid cancer or a benign thyroid nodule (not recorded which). Some clones in this sample may be carry-over from other donors' samples.

In its sample, this clone was seen many times. V usage is TRBV30 and J usage is TRBJ1-6; D may be TRBD1 (6 bases). Trimming shortened V by 5 bases and J by 2 bases, and 19 bases separated the two germline ends. CDR3 length: 17 residues. Germline assignment: CDR1 GTSNPN and CDR2 SVGIG (reference sequence). The CDR3 nucleotides read TGTGCCTGGGATGGGGGGCGCGGGAATACCTATAATTCACCCCTCCACTTT. It translates to CAWDGGRGNTYNSPLHF.

This clone has ten or more counts. The chain recombines TRBV6-1 with TRBJ2-3, with TRBD2 as a possible D gene (6 bases). Trimming cost V 9 bases and J 1 base, with 11 bases left between them. The CDR3 consists of 13 residues. Germline CDR1 reads MNHNS; CDR2 reads SASEGT. CDR3 in DNA: TGTGCCAGGTCGGCTAGCGGCACAGATACGCAGTATTTT. It codes for CARSASGTDTQYF.

Ten or more counts support this clone. V and J are TRBV4-3 and TRBJ2-3, with D tentatively TRBD1 or TRBD2 (5 bases each). Trimming shortened V by 0 bases and J by 5 bases, and 12 bases separated the two germline ends. CDR3 length: 15 residues. CDR1 and CDR2 (germline): LGHNA, YSLEER. CDR3 amino acids: CASSQEWDAGDTQYF. As DNA, the CDR3 is TGCGCCAGCAGCCAAGAGTGGGACGCGGGAGATACGCAGTATTTT.

This clone has a handful of counts. V and J are TRBV19 and TRBJ1-2, with D tentatively TRBD1 (5 bases). CDR1 is LNHDA and CDR2 is SQIVND in the germline V gene (reference sequence). The CDR3 runs 12 residues. Trimming removed 1 base from V and 6 bases from J, with 6 bases in between. The CDR3 coding sequence is TGTGCCAGTAGTATAGCCAGGGATGGCTACACCTTC. This sequence encodes CASSIARDGYTF.

This clone was observed a handful of times. This rearrangement joins TRBV6-2 or TRBV6-3 to TRBJ2-7; D perhaps matches TRBD1 (5 bases). CDR3 length: 16 amino acids. Germline CDR1 is MNHEY and CDR2 is SVGEGT. V shed 0 bases and J shed 6 bases, with 18 bases lying between them. The CDR3 DNA reads as TGTGCCAGCAGTTACTCTACAGGCGCTCCCCGCGGCGAGCAGTACTTC. Amino acid sequence: CASSYSTGAPRGEQYF.

The chain's CDR3 is CASSKPTVGREQYF. CDR3 nucleotide sequence: TGTGCCAGCAGTAAACCGACAGTTGGGAGGGAGCAGTACTTC. This chain connects TRBV28 to TRBJ2-7, with D possibly TRBD2 on 6 matching bases. V shed 5 bases and J shed 7 bases, with 18 bases lying between them. Germline CDR1 and CDR2: MDHEN and SYDVKM. The CDR3 has 14 residues.